Below are 28 T cell receptor beta chains sequenced from a single sample in a study of T cell repertoires in cytomegalovirus infection. Their specific antigens are unknown. TCRdb fed the reads into MiXCR, producing one record per CDR3 protein. The sample carries some 940,000 distinct CDR3 sequences, approximately 32% recorded once. This specimen was cultured CD8+ T cells from PBMCs, taken from culture after CMV antigen stimulation. Source of these receptors: a human donor in good health (CMV status not recorded). Some clones in this sample may be carry-over from other donors' samples.

This clonotype was seen at least ten times. The chain joins TRBV6-6 to TRBJ2-1; 11 positions match TRBD2. CDR3 size: 16 residues. The germline gives CDR1 MNHNY, CDR2 SVGAGI (reference sequence). Trimming cost V 4 bases and J 5 bases; bases outside gene matches: 7. CDR3 amino acids: CASSFLAGGKDNEQFF. DNA for the CDR3: TGTGCCAGCAGTTTTCTAGCGGGGGGCAAAGACAATGAGCAGTTCTTC.

This clonotype was seen a few times. The chain couples TRBV6-2 or TRBV6-3 to TRBJ1-1, with D possibly being TRBD1 (5 bases). V lost 3 bases to trimming and J lost 3 bases, with 20 bases between them. The length of the CDR3 is 17 residues. Germline V gives CDR1 MNHEY, CDR2 SVGEGT. Here the CDR3 reads CASSYNMHGGAYTEAFF. The DNA of the CDR3 is TGTGCCAGCAGTTATAATATGCATGGCGGGGCTTACACTGAAGCTTTCTTT.

This chain connects TRBV12-5 to TRBJ2-2; 8 bases map to TRBD1. With 7 bases clipped from V and 5 bases from J, the junction kept 3 bases outside the gene matches. Germline V gene lookup returns CDR1 LGHNT and CDR2 FRNRAP. This CDR3 is 13 amino acids long. CDR3 sequence: CASATGGTGELFF. Written as DNA, the CDR3 is TGTGCTAGTGCCACAGGGGGTACCGGGGAGCTGTTTTTT. The full variable domain, rest sourced from reference TRBV12-5 and TRBJ2-2, is DARVTQTPRHKVTEMGQEVTMRCQPILGHNTVFWYRQTMMQGLELLAYFRNRAPLDDSGMPKDRFSAEMPDATLATLKIQPSEPRDSAVYFCASATGGTGELFFGEGSRLTVL.

CDR3 DNA: TGCAGTGCTAGTCCACTAGCGAGAGAGACCCAGTACTTC. Amino acids: CSASPLARETQYF. The chain employs TRBV20-1 and TRBJ2-5; TRBD2 matches at 7 bases. Germline V gene lookup returns CDR1 DFQATT and CDR2 SNEGSKA (reference sequence). This CDR3 is 13 amino acids long. V was pared by 3 bases and J by 4 bases, with 5 bases of the junction left unmatched.

This clonotype was observed a few times. The chain has TRBV5-5 and TRBJ2-3, with TRBD2 identical over 8 bases. V was pared by 4 bases and J by 1 base, with 5 bases of the junction left unmatched. The CDR3 length is 15 residues. In germline, CDR1 is SGHKS, CDR2 YYEKEE (reference sequence). CDR3 region: CASSRSGDRTDTQYF. The CDR3 DNA reads as TGTGCCAGCAGCCGTAGCGGGGACCGCACAGATACGCAGTATTTT.

The table lists this clonotype with many counts. The chain joins TRBV7-8 to TRBJ2-3; TRBD2 aligns across 8 bases. With V trimmed by 5 bases and J by 1 base, 5 bases remained unmatched. Germline V gene data show CDR1 as SGHVS and CDR2 as FQNEAQ. The CDR3 is 15 amino acids. For the CDR3, the DNA is TGTGCCAGCAGCGATACTAGCGGTCGCACAGATACGCAGTATTTT. Residues: CASSDTSGRTDTQYF.

This clonotype was recorded a few times. The chain combines TRBV7-9 with TRBJ2-7; 7 nucleotides agree with TRBD1. Trimming removed 1 base from V and 3 bases from J; junction bases left unmatched: 6. Germline CDR1 reads SEHNR; CDR2 reads FQNEAQ (reference sequence). The CDR3 consists of 15 residues. Written as DNA, the CDR3 is TGTGCCAGCAGCTTAGGTGACAGGGCTGGCTACGAGCAGTACTTC. Encoded protein: CASSLGDRAGYEQYF.

V is TRBV20-1 and J is TRBJ2-7; D remains unclear. The V end was cut by 0 bases, the J end by 7 bases, with 13 bases between. Germline values: CDR1 DFQATT, CDR2 SNEGSKA (reference sequence). The CDR3 is made up of 13 amino acids. The CDR3 reads CSARESDNREQYF. CDR3 sequence (DNA): TGCAGTGCTAGAGAGAGTGACAATCGGGAGCAGTACTTC.

J is TRBJ1-6 and V is TRBV28; maybe TRBD1 (5 bases). Per germline, CDR1 MDHEN and CDR2 SYDVKM. The CDR3 runs to 15 residues. V was pared by 4 bases and J by 7 bases, with 14 bases between. The CDR3 is CASSSPPGSNSPLHF. The CDR3 coding sequence is TGTGCCAGCAGTTCCCCCCCAGGGTCCAATTCACCCCTCCACTTT.

This chain uses TRBV27 with TRBJ2-5, with 7 bases fitting TRBD1. Germline loops: CDR1 MNHEY, CDR2 SMNVEV (reference sequence). The CDR3 is 14 residues long. J was trimmed by 5 bases and V by 1 base; bases with no gene match: 4. The CDR3 DNA reads as TGTGCCAGCAGTTTATTGAGGGGGCGGGAGACCCAGTACTTC. Its protein is CASSLLRGRETQYF.

A few counts support this clonotype. This rearrangement joins TRBV28 to TRBJ1-1, with D possibly TRBD1 on 6 matching bases. The V end lost 7 bases, the J end lost 1 base, and 16 bases lay between the germline ends. The CDR3 totals 15 residues. Germline CDR1 and CDR2: MDHEN and SYDVKM. The CDR3 DNA is TGTGCCAGCATCGACCCCGACAGGAGGAACACTGAAGCTTTCTTT. Encoded protein: CASIDPDRRNTEAFF.

A few counts support this clonotype. J is TRBJ1-6 and V is TRBV7-6; D perhaps matches TRBD1 (6 bases). V dropped 4 bases and J dropped 11 bases, with 18 bases sitting between them. Germline loops: CDR1 SGHVS, CDR2 FNYEAQ. This CDR3 is built from 15 residues. Here the CDR3 DNA reads TGTGCCAGCAGCTCTAGCGGAGGGGGGTATCCACCCCTCCACTTT. This encodes CASSSSGGGYPPLHF.

V and J are TRBV2 and TRBJ1-1; 9 bases fit TRBD1. The germline V gene has CDR1 SNHLY and CDR2 FYNNEI. With V trimmed by 3 bases and J by 3 bases, 8 bases remained unmatched. The CDR3 spans 16 residues. CDR3 residues: CASSDKGQGMDTEAFF. CDR3 DNA: TGTGCCAGCAGTGATAAGGGACAGGGTATGGACACTGAAGCTTTCTTT.

The chain links TRBV19 to TRBJ1-5; D uncertain. This CDR3 contains 15 residues. With 4 bases removed from V and 2 bases from J, the gap between germline ends came to 12 bases. In germline, CDR1 is LNHDA, CDR2 SQIVND (reference sequence). The CDR3 DNA sequence: TGTGCCAGTAGTAAAACTAGGGATGGCAATCAGCCCCAGCATTTT. Protein sequence: CASSKTRDGNQPQHF.

The gene calls are TRBV6-2 or TRBV6-3 and TRBJ1-1; 8 nucleotides align to TRBD1. Germline CDR1 and CDR2: MNHEY and SVGEGT. The CDR3 length is 16 residues. V shed 0 bases and J 6 bases; nucleotides not matched to a gene: 9. CDR3 sequence: CASSYSIGQGGSEAFF. DNA for the CDR3: TGTGCCAGCAGTTACTCGATAGGACAGGGAGGATCTGAAGCTTTCTTT.

This clonotype was observed a few times. The chain joins TRBV6-1 to TRBJ2-7; D is unclear. Trimming pared 2 bases from V and 2 bases from J, leaving 10 bases between. The germline CDR1 and CDR2 sequences are MNHNS and SASEGT. The CDR3 sequence is 14 residues long. This CDR3 is CASSEREFTYEQYV. The DNA for the CDR3 is TGTGCCAGCAGTGAAAGAGAGTTTACCTACGAGCAGTACGTC.

The chain carries TRBV10-2 and TRBJ2-5, with 8 nucleotides matching TRBD1. This CDR3 comprises 14 residues. CDR1 is WSHSY and CDR2 is SAAADI in the germline V gene. Trimming cost V 7 bases and J 4 bases; bases outside gene matches: 8. The DNA of the CDR3 is TGCGCCAGCATCCCCCAGGGGGCCGGAGAGACCCAGTACTTC. This codes for CASIPQGAGETQYF.

As to this clonotype: Its ends do not fully match the called genes, so a read error is possible. The chain employs TRBV6-1 and TRBJ1-5, with TRBD1 matching 8 bases. This CDR3 contains 17 residues. CDR1 and CDR2 (germline): MNHNS, SASEGT. The CDR3, as DNA: TGTGTCAGCAGTGAAGGGGTCAGGGGGCCAGGAAATCAGCCCCAGCATTTT. It yields the protein CVSSEGVRGPGNQPQHF.

The rearrangement joins TRBV15 to TRBJ2-3, with a possible D match to TRBD2 (6 bases). Germline V gene data show CDR1 as LNHNV and CDR2 as YYDKDF (reference sequence). Trimming removed 8 bases from V and 2 bases from J, with 11 bases in between. The CDR3 totals 13 residues. As DNA, the CDR3 is TGTGCCACCGCGGGCGGGGTCACAGATACGCAGTATTTT. Translating it yields CATAGGVTDTQYF.

This CDR3 is CASIPVLSYNEQFF. In DNA, the CDR3 is TGTGCCAGCATTCCGGTTCTCTCCTACAATGAGCAGTTCTTC. V is TRBV6-2 or TRBV6-3 and J is TRBJ2-1; no firm D call. The CDR3 totals 14 residues. The V and J ends lost 7 bases and 0 bases respectively, with 10 bases between them. The germline V gene encodes CDR1 MNHEY and CDR2 SVGEGT.

The V gene is TRBV12-3 or TRBV12-4, the J gene TRBJ2-1; 8 positions match TRBD1. This CDR3 region has 16 residues. J gave up 2 bases and V 5 bases, and 8 bases lay outside the gene matches. The CDR3 region is CASSTRTGLTYNEQFF. CDR3 in DNA: TGTGCCAGCAGTACCCGGACAGGGTTGACCTACAATGAGCAGTTCTTC.

This clonotype was picked up many times. The genes are TRBV19 and TRBJ2-1; TRBD2 is a possible D gene (5 bases). Trimming removed 3 bases at V and 3 bases at J, with 6 bases between. The CDR3 contains 13 residues. Germline CDR1 is LNHDA and CDR2 is SQIVND (reference sequence). CDR3 nucleotides: TGTGCCAGTAGTATTGGACTCTACAATGAGCAGTTCTTC. Its translation: CASSIGLYNEQFF.

This sequence joins TRBV20-1 and TRBJ2-1; 11 nucleotides agree with TRBD1. V shed 2 bases, J shed 6 bases, and the junction held 12 bases outside the gene matches. The CDR3 loop spans 17 amino acids. Germline CDR1 reads DFQATT; CDR2 reads SNEGSKA (reference sequence). CDR3 sequence: CSARNFGTGGWGNEQFF. The CDR3 coding sequence is TGCAGTGCTAGAAATTTCGGGACAGGGGGATGGGGCAATGAGCAGTTCTTC.

About this clonotype itself: A much larger clone lies one base from this, so it may be a read error. V is TRBV12-3 or TRBV12-4 and J is TRBJ1-2; no firm D call. The CDR3 has 11 residues. Trimming stripped 5 bases from V and 4 bases from J, with 5 bases between. The CDR3 DNA reads as TGTGCCAGCAGTAACGGCTATGGCTACACCTTC. It codes for CASSNGYGYTF.

The CDR3 sequence is CASSFISRLSQETQYF. DNA for the CDR3: TGTGCCAGCAGTTTCATATCGCGACTTTCACAAGAGACCCAGTACTTC. The rearrangement joins TRBV12-3 or TRBV12-4 to TRBJ2-5; D gene ambiguous. The V gene lost 3 bases and the J gene lost 2 bases, with 16 bases spanning the gap. The CDR3 spans 16 residues.

This chain uses TRBV24-1 with TRBJ2-1; 8 positions agree with TRBD2. Germline V gene sequence: CDR1 KGHDR, CDR2 SFDVKD. CDR3 size: 14 residues. The junction had 4 bases not matched to a gene; V was cut back by 4 bases and J by 6 bases. CDR3 amino acids: CATSDPGLGNEQFF. The DNA of the CDR3 is TGTGCCACCAGTGACCCGGGACTAGGCAATGAGCAGTTCTTC.

This clonotype appeared a few times. The chain recombines TRBV6-6 with TRBJ1-3, with 7 bases lining up with TRBD1. CDR1 MNHNY and CDR2 SVGAGI come from the germline V gene (reference sequence). CDR3 length equals 17 residues. J lost 0 bases, V lost 2 bases, and 7 bases had no gene match. The CDR3 DNA is TGTGCCAGCAGTTACGGTCAGGGGGTTCACTCTGGAAACACCATATATTTT. This translates into CASSYGQGVHSGNTIYF.

About this clonotype: A read error may be the cause here, since a much bigger clone is one base away. This sequence joins TRBV7-6 and TRBJ2-1; D may correspond to TRBD1 or TRBD2 (5 bases each). Germline CDR1 is SGHVS and CDR2 is FNYEAQ. The CDR3 has 13 amino acids. The CDR3 spells CVSSQGPPNEQFF. DNA for the CDR3: TGTGTCAGCAGCCAGGGACCACCCAATGAGCAGTTCTTC.